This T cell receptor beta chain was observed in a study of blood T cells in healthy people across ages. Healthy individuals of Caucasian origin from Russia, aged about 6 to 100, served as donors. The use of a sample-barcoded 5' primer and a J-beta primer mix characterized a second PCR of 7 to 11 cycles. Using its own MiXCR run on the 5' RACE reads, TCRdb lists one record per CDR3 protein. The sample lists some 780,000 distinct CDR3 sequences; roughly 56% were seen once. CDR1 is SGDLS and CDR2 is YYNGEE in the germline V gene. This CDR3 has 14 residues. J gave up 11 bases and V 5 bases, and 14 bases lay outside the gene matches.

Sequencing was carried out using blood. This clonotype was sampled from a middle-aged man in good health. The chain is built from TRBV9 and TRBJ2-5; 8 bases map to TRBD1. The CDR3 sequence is CASSKGTGLNEQYF. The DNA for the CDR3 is TGTGCCAGCAGTAAAGGGACAGGACTCAATGAGCAGTACTTC. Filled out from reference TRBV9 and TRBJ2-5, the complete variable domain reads DSGVTQTPKHLITATGQRVTLRCSPRSGDLSVYWYQQSLDQGLQFLIQYYNGEERAKGNILERFSAQQFPDLHSELNLSSLELGDSALYFCASSKGTGLNEQYFGPGTRLLVL.